Below are 5 T cell receptor beta chains sequenced from a single sample in a study of human T cells and chemical hapten exposure. Each CDR3 protein gets one entry after TCRdb re-called the RACE reads with MiXCR. This sample has roughly 62,000 distinct CDR3 sequences, with around 12% found just once. Time point noted: patch test 3, about 24 weeks after DPC sensitization. Treatment: therapeutic diphenylcyclopropenone sensitization with weekly scalp DPC. Here the sequenced sample was whole blood, taken in connection with sensitization to the hapten diphenylcyclopropenone (DPC). The receptors originated from a man aged 25 to 45 with alopecia areata. Some clones in this sample may be carry-over from other donors' samples.

This clonotype was observed a few times. V usage is TRBV7-2 and J usage is TRBJ2-1; 7 bases agree with TRBD1. V was clipped by 5 bases and J by 1 base; unmatched bases: 8. In germline, CDR1 is SGHTA, CDR2 FQGNSA. The CDR3 loop spans 16 amino acids. CDR3 DNA sequence: TGTGCCAGCAGCCCAGAGGGGGCCAGTTCCTACAATGAGCAGTTCTTC. It yields the protein CASSPEGASSYNEQFF. Full variable domain (remainder filled in from reference TRBV7-2 and TRBJ2-1): GAGVSQSPSNKVTEKGKDVELRCDPISGHTALYWYRQSLGQGLEFLIYFQGNSAPDKSGLPSDRFSAERTGGSVSTLTIQRTQQEDSAVYLCASSPEGASSYNEQFFGPGTRLTVL.

In its sample, this clonotype was seen many times. This sequence joins TRBV3-1 and TRBJ2-7; 9 bases are a match to TRBD1. J gave up 5 bases and V 4 bases, and 6 bases lay outside the gene matches. Germline V gives CDR1 LGHDT, CDR2 YNNKEL (reference sequence). This CDR3 region has 14 residues. CDR3: CASSPGTGSNEQYF. DNA for the CDR3: TGTGCCAGCAGCCCCGGGACAGGGTCTAACGAGCAGTACTTC.

The chain employs TRBV18 and TRBJ1-5, with D uncertain. The CDR3 covers 18 residues. In germline, CDR1 is KGHSH, CDR2 LQKENI. The germline V and J ends were trimmed by 4 bases and 1 base, with 20 bases remaining between them. The CDR3 loop reads CASSQETARSFSNQPQHF. The CDR3 DNA reads as TGTGCCAGCTCACAGGAAACAGCCCGGTCATTCAGCAATCAGCCCCAGCATTTT.

This clonotype was picked up a small number of times. V gene TRBV7-8 combines with J gene TRBJ2-2; 9 bases are a match to TRBD1. The CDR3 is 16 amino acids. The germline V gene has CDR1 SGHVS and CDR2 FQNEAQ. Losses at the gene ends were 4 bases for V and 5 bases for J; bases not matched to a gene: 8. Written as DNA, the CDR3 is TGTGCCAGCAGCTCAATCCCCGGGACAGGGACCGGGGAGCTGTTTTTT. Translated, it gives CASSSIPGTGTGELFF.

Ten or more counts support this clonotype. The chain carries TRBV12-3 or TRBV12-4 and TRBJ2-2, with D perhaps TRBD2 (6 bases). The CDR3 runs to 17 residues. V was shortened by 7 bases and J by 3 bases, with 21 bases between the two germline ends. CDR3 nucleotides: TGTGCCAGCACTTCTCCGGGGGTACTCGTGGACACCGGGGAGCTGTTTTTT. Amino acid sequence: CASTSPGVLVDTGELFF.